This T cell receptor (beta chain) was captured in a study of cytomegalovirus exposure and HLA in healthy donors. It was with 60 Vbeta and 13 Jbeta primers that the PCR ran. Generated by immunoSEQ multiplex PCR, the TCRdb table keeps only in-frame clones and is missing some. Of 200,000 or so clones listed, 78% were seen once; the top ten hold roughly 6%. The germline V gene encodes CDR1 SQVTM and CDR2 ANQGSEA. V gave up 6 bases and J gave up 2 bases, with 4 bases separating them. The CDR3 runs 10 residues. This clone was observed once. Antigen: not known. Findings and caveats of the study: Altogether, 170 or so TCR beta chains were recorded as cytomegalovirus-associated.

The chain has TRBV29-1 and TRBJ1-1; D gene unclear. This receptor was obtained from a woman aged 30 to 39 in good health and CMV-seropositive. The specimen sequenced was PBMCs. The DNA of the CDR3 is TGCAGCGTCCTCAACACTGAAGCTTTCTTT. This translates into CSVLNTEAFF.